This T cell receptor (beta chain) was recorded in a study of blood T cell repertoires in COVID-19. The CDR3 consists of 15 residues. CDR1 is SSHAT and CDR2 is FNYEAQ in the germline V gene (reference sequence). V trimming: 3 bases; J trimming: 5 bases; junction bases outside the gene matches: 2. The protocol was immunoSEQ multiplex PCR, while the TCRdb copy is restricted to in-frame clones and leaves out a portion. Here the sample spans approximately 170,000 clones, 85% to 90% being singletons. The clonotype originates from a middle-aged man who had recovered from COVID-19. The specimen was peripheral blood. The V and J genes are TRBV7-7 and TRBJ1-6, with 9 bases fitting TRBD1. The CDR3 sequence: CASSFGTGNNSPLHF. The CDR3 DNA is TGTGCCAGCAGCTTCGGGACAGGGAATAATTCACCCCTCCACTTT.